The 9 T cell receptor beta chains below all came from one sample that was sequenced in a study of cytomegalovirus exposure and HLA in healthy donors. It was with 60 Vbeta and 13 Jbeta primers that the PCR ran. This table comes from immunoSEQ multiplex PCR, and its TCRdb copy is limited to in-frame clones, with some not included. Of around 200,000 clones detected, just over 75% appear once; the ten largest clones hold roughly 2.5%. The specimen was PBMCs. Every receptor here comes from a woman aged 55 to 70 in good health and CMV-seropositive.

The chain has TRBV15 and TRBJ2-1, with 8 positions matching TRBD1. Germline-derived CDR1 and CDR2 are LNHNV and YYDKDF (reference sequence). J was trimmed by 9 bases and V by 4 bases; bases with no gene match: 11. This CDR3 region has 15 residues. The CDR3 spells CATSTPRPGGSEQFF. In DNA, the CDR3 is TGTGCCACCAGCACCCCCCGCCCAGGGGGCAGTGAGCAGTTCTTC.

This clone turned up a few times. The gene calls are TRBV9 and TRBJ2-2; D is possibly TRBD1 (6 bases). The CDR3 contains 14 residues. The V and J ends lost 6 bases and 1 base respectively, with 10 bases between them. Germline CDR1 reads SGDLS; CDR2 reads YYNGEE. This CDR3 is CASNLQGNTGELFF. The DNA of the CDR3 is TGTGCCAGCAACCTACAGGGGAACACCGGGGAGCTGTTTTTT.

The V and J genes are TRBV5-1 and TRBJ1-1; 9 bases are shared with TRBD1. The CDR3 totals 15 residues. Germline V gives CDR1 SGHRS, CDR2 YFSETQ. J gave up 6 bases and V 1 base, and 7 bases lay outside the gene matches. For the CDR3, the DNA is TGCGCCAGCAGCTTGATGGGACAGGGAACGGCTGAAGCTTTCTTT. Translation gives CASSLMGQGTAEAFF.

This chain links TRBV6-1 with TRBJ1-6; 7 nucleotides match TRBD1. The CDR3 runs to 15 residues. V lost 6 bases, J lost 10 bases, and 12 bases stayed unmatched. CDR1 is MNHNS, CDR2 SASEGT, per germline. The CDR3 DNA follows: TGTGCCAGCAGCCGCGAACAGGGGTTTAACTCACCCCTCCACTTT. Protein sequence: CASSREQGFNSPLHF.

The table lists this clone with a count of one. The chain combines TRBV7-9 with TRBJ2-3, with 8 bases lining up with TRBD2. This CDR3 has 15 residues. The germline gives CDR1 SEHNR, CDR2 FQNEAQ (reference sequence). The J segment lost 6 bases and the V segment lost 3 bases, leaving 8 bases of the junction unmatched. CDR3 DNA: TGTGCCAGCAGCTTCGGTCCGGCTAGCGGGGATACGCAGTATTTT. As protein: CASSFGPASGDTQYF.

The chain couples TRBV9 to TRBJ2-2; D is unclear. Trimming left V 0 bases short and J 0 bases short, with 9 bases between. CDR1 is SGDLS and CDR2 is YYNGEE in the germline V gene. The CDR3 is 16 amino acids. CDR3 sequence (DNA): TGTGCCAGCAGCGTAGCACTACTACCGAACACCGGGGAGCTGTTTTTT. It codes for CASSVALLPNTGELFF.

The chain carries TRBV4-3 and TRBJ1-4, with D perhaps matching TRBD1 (5 bases). CDR3 length: 14 amino acids. Germline assignment: CDR1 LGHNA and CDR2 YSLEER. V lost 0 bases, J lost 8 bases, and 10 bases lay in between. CDR3 DNA: TGCGCCAGCAGCCAAGATCCCAGGGCGGAAAAACTGTTTTTT. Translation gives CASSQDPRAEKLFF.

The rearrangement links TRBV28 to TRBJ1-3; TRBD1 agrees at 7 bases. Losses at the gene ends were 5 bases for V and 4 bases for J; bases not matched to a gene: 8. The CDR3 is 15 amino acids. Germline lookup yields CDR1 MDHEN and CDR2 SYDVKM. This CDR3 is CASSPTGWEGNTIYF. CDR3 nucleotide sequence: TGTGCCAGCAGTCCGACAGGGTGGGAGGGAAACACCATATATTTT.

The chain joins TRBV30 to TRBJ2-7; unclear D gene. Trimming removed 2 bases at V and 2 bases at J, with 4 bases between. The germline gives CDR1 GTSNPN, CDR2 SVGIG (reference sequence). The CDR3 has 11 residues. The CDR3 sequence is CAWSTAYEQYF. The CDR3 nucleotides read TGTGCCTGGAGTACAGCCTACGAGCAGTACTTC.